The rows below give T cell receptor beta chains drawn from one sample of a study of lymphopenia after photon versus proton radiotherapy. Profiled with immunoSEQ multiplex PCR; TCRdb holds only in-frame clones, not every one. Of approximately 71,000 clones in the sample, roughly 93% are singletons; the top ten hold about 2.6%. This material consisted of peripheral blood, taken from a patient treated with photon-based radiotherapy. These receptors were taken from a woman aged 70 to 79 with pancreatic cancer. CDR3s include the opening cysteine and the closing phenylalanine or tryptophan. A D gene is named only where the DNA matches it firmly. A clone size is listed for some rows: how often the clone was seen (once, few, many), or a class if it is expanded.

abundance,j_gene,d_gene,v_gene,CDR3nt,CDR3aa
NA,TRBJ1-3,NA,TRBV18,TGTGCCAGCTCACCCGTCAATCCAGGGTCCTCCTCGGGAAACACCATATATTTT,CASSPVNPGSSSGNTIYF
NA,TRBJ2-1,TRBD1,TRBV6-6,TGTGCCAGCAGTGACAGGGTTGGCAATGAGCAGTTCTTC,CASSDRVGNEQFF
once,TRBJ2-7,NA,TRBV2,TGTGCCAGCAGTGAAAGTCGTGGGGGAAACTACGAGCAGTACTTC,CASSESRGGNYEQYF
NA,TRBJ2-5,NA,TRBV10-3,TGTGCCATCAGTGAGGGGGCGGAGACCCAGTACTTC,CAISEGAETQYF
NA,TRBJ2-3,NA,TRBV5-1,TGCGCCAGCAGCCCGGAGAGGGATACGCAGTATTTT,CASSPERDTQYF
NA,TRBJ1-1,NA,TRBV7-2,TGTGCCAGCAGCCCGGTTTTAAACGGGAACACTGAAGCTTTCTTT,CASSPVLNGNTEAFF
NA,TRBJ1-1,NA,TRBV27,TGTGCCAGCAGCTCCCATATCGTGAACACTGAAGCTTTCTTT,CASSSHIVNTEAFF
NA,TRBJ2-7,NA,TRBV28,TGTGCCAGCAGTTTATTGGCAGATGTCTACGAGCAGTACTTC,CASSLLADVYEQYF
NA,TRBJ1-4,NA,TRBV25-1,TGTGCCAGCAGTGGAGGCGGAGCTAATGAAAAACTGTTTTTT,CASSGGGANEKLFF
NA,TRBJ2-1,NA,TRBV29-1,TGCAGCGTTGGACGGACAGTCTACAATGAGCAGTTCTTC,CSVGRTVYNEQFF
NA,TRBJ2-1,TRBD2,TRBV7-8,TGTGCCAGCAGGTCGAGCGGGAGGGGTAGTGTTGAGCAGTTCTTC,CASRSSGRGSVEQFF
once,TRBJ2-7,NA,TRBV6-1,TGTGCCAGCAGGCGATCCACTTACGAGCAGTACTTC,CASRRSTYEQYF
NA,TRBJ2-7,TRBD1,TRBV19,TGTGCCAGTAGTCCAATCGACAGGGGCTACGAGCAGTACTTC,CASSPIDRGYEQYF
NA,TRBJ2-1,TRBD1,TRBV28,TGTGCCAGCAGTCAGGGGGAGAGTGAGCAGTTCTTC,CASSQGESEQFF
NA,TRBJ2-3,TRBD1,TRBV10-1,TGCGCCAGCAGTGAGTCGGGGGACAGTTGGCCTTCTAGCACAGATACGCAGTATTTT,CASSESGDSWPSSTDTQYF
NA,TRBJ2-5,NA,TRBV5-4,TGTGCCAGCAGCTTGATGGGGAGGGAGACCCAGTACTTC,CASSLMGRETQYF
NA,TRBJ1-3,TRBD1,TRBV9,TGTGCCAGCAGCGTATGGGACAGGGGGGATGGAAACACCATATATTTT,CASSVWDRGDGNTIYF
NA,TRBJ2-7,TRBD1,TRBV7-8,TGTGCCAGCAGCGCCCTCCCGGGACAGGGGGCCAACGAGCAGTACTTC,CASSALPGQGANEQYF
NA,TRBJ1-2,NA,TRBV4-3,TGCGCCAGCAGCCATGCCGGGACCGGGATTGACTATGGCTACACCTTC,CASSHAGTGIDYGYTF
NA,TRBJ1-2,NA,TRBV29-1,TGCAGCGTTGGGGACACCGGTCCCGGGGCGGGTGGCTACACCTTC,CSVGDTGPGAGGYTF
NA,TRBJ1-1,NA,TRBV5-5,TGTGCCAGCAGCGGGGGGACATGGAACACTGAAGCTTTCTTT,CASSGGTWNTEAFF
NA,TRBJ2-5,NA,TRBV5-8,TGTGCCAGCAGCAAAGCAGGGTTGGGGGAGACCCAGTACTTC,CASSKAGLGETQYF
NA,TRBJ2-1,NA,TRBV19,TGTGCCAGTAGTTCCCTGGGGGGGGCCAATGAGCAGTTCTTC,CASSSLGGANEQFF
NA,TRBJ2-7,NA,TRBV13,TGTGCCAGCAGCTTTAGAAAGCGGCTCGGCTACGAGCAGTACTTC,CASSFRKRLGYEQYF
NA,TRBJ2-1,NA,TRBV5-8,TGTGCCAGCAGCTTGGGACTAGCCTACAATGAGCAGTTCTTC,CASSLGLAYNEQFF
NA,TRBJ2-5,TRBD1,TRBV11-2,TGTGCCAGCAGCTCGGGACAGCAAGAGACCCAGTACTTC,CASSSGQQETQYF
NA,TRBJ2-7,NA,TRBV2,TGTGCCAGCAGGCCCAGGACCCTATACGAGCAGTACTTC,CASRPRTLYEQYF
NA,TRBJ2-7,NA,TRBV9,TGTGCCAGCAGCGTAGCTTGGGACTACGAGCAGTACTTC,CASSVAWDYEQYF
NA,TRBJ2-1,TRBD2,TRBV14,TGTGCCAGCAGCCCAGGGAGCGGGGCCGGCATTATCTATGAGCAGTTCTTC,CASSPGSGAGIIYEQFF
NA,TRBJ2-1,NA,TRBV7-8,TGTGCCAGCAGCTTATCGTACAATGAGCAGTTCTTC,CASSLSYNEQFF
NA,TRBJ2-7,TRBD2,TRBV19,TGTGCCAGTAGTACCGCCGGGACTAGCGGGAGGGTAAAGCAGTACTTC,CASSTAGTSGRVKQYF
NA,TRBJ2-1,NA,TRBV4-3,TGCGCCAGCAGCCAAGGGGGGAGCTCCTACAATGAGCAGTTCTTC,CASSQGGSSYNEQFF
NA,TRBJ2-3,NA,TRBV18,TGTGCCAGCTCACCATCAGATACGCAGTATTTT,CASSPSDTQYF
once,TRBJ2-3,TRBD2,TRBV19,TGTGCCAGTAGTAAGCGACTAGCGGGAGGGTTCGGGACAGATACGCAGTATTTT,CASSKRLAGGFGTDTQYF
NA,TRBJ2-7,NA,TRBV7-9,TGTGCCAGCAGCCGGGACTCCCTCTCCTACGAGCAGTACTTC,CASSRDSLSYEQYF
NA,TRBJ2-2,TRBD2,TRBV7-2,TGTGCCAGCAGCCTTCGCCGGAGACTAGCGGGAGGTACCGGGGAGCTGTTTTTT,CASSLRRRLAGGTGELFF
NA,TRBJ2-5,TRBD1,TRBV7-2,TGTGCCAGCAGCTTCCCGGGACAGGTGAACCAAGAGACCCAGTACTTC,CASSFPGQVNQETQYF
NA,TRBJ1-1,NA,TRBV5-1,TGCGCCAGCAGGGCCGGGTCCCCCTATGGCACTGAAGCTTTCTTT,CASRAGSPYGTEAFF
NA,TRBJ2-7,TRBD1,TRBV18,TGTGCCAGCCACGGCGCCGGGACAGGGTCCTACGAGCAGTACTTC,CASHGAGTGSYEQYF
once,TRBJ1-3,NA,TRBV6-5,TGTGCCAGCAGGGGCTCTGGAAACACCATATATTTT,CASRGSGNTIYF
NA,TRBJ2-7,TRBD1,TRBV2,TGTGCCAGCAGCCTTGGACAGGGAGGTAGCTACGAGCAGTACTTC,CASSLGQGGSYEQYF
NA,TRBJ1-2,NA,TRBV4-3,TGCGCCAGCAGCCACCAAGATAGTAGGACAGCGGATGGCTACACCTTC,CASSHQDSRTADGYTF
NA,TRBJ2-2,TRBD2,TRBV9,TGTGCCAGCAGCGGACGCGGGAGCGGATCCGGGGAGCTGTTTTTT,CASSGRGSGSGELFF
NA,TRBJ1-2,NA,TRBV4-2,TGTGCCAGCAGCCAAGGGACAGTTTCTAACTATGGCTACACCTTC,CASSQGTVSNYGYTF
NA,TRBJ2-1,TRBD2,TRBV7-2,TGTGCCAGCAGCTTAGCGGGAGGGTACCACAATGAGCAGTTCTTC,CASSLAGGYHNEQFF
once,TRBJ2-2,NA,TRBV2,TGTGCCAGCAGTGGTGGAGGGGGCGCGAGCACCGGGGAGCTGTTTTTT,CASSGGGGASTGELFF
NA,TRBJ2-3,TRBD2,TRBV4-1,TGCGCCAGCAGCCAAGAAACTAGCGGGAGGATAGATACGCAGTATTTT,CASSQETSGRIDTQYF
NA,TRBJ2-1,NA,TRBV9,TGTGCCAGCAGCGTAGGGCGGGGACTCTACAATGAGCAGTTCTTC,CASSVGRGLYNEQFF
once,TRBJ2-7,TRBD2,TRBV4-1,TGCGCCAGCAGCCCCGAGACTAGCGGGAGTTGGTACGAGCAGTACTTC,CASSPETSGSWYEQYF
NA,TRBJ2-3,TRBD2,TRBV4-3,TGCGCCAGCAGCCAAGATCTCTCGACTAGCGGAACCACAGATACGCAGTATTTT,CASSQDLSTSGTTDTQYF
NA,TRBJ2-2,NA,TRBV6-1,TGTGCCAGCGCGACTCTCGGGGAGCTGTTTTTT,CASATLGELFF
NA,TRBJ2-7,NA,TRBV6-1,TGTGCCGCTGCCTCCTCGGACAGAAGCTCCTACGAGCAGTACTTC,CAAASSDRSSYEQYF
few,TRBJ1-3,NA,TRBV15,TGTGCCACCAGCAGAGATCTGAACTCTGGAAACACCATATATTTT,CATSRDLNSGNTIYF
NA,TRBJ2-7,TRBD1,TRBV7-9,TGTGCCAGCAGCGGGACAGCCTACGAGCAGTACTTC,CASSGTAYEQYF